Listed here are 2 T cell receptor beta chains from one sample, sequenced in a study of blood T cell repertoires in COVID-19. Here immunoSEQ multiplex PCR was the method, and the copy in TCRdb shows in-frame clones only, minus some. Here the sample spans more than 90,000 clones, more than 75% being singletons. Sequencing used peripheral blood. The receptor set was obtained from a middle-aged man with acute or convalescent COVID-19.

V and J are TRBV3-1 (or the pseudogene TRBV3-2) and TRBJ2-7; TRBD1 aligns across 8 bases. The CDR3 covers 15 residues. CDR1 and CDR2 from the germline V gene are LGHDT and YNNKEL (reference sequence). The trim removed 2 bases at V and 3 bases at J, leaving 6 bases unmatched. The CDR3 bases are TGTGCCAGCAGCCAACAAAATACAGGGGGCTACGAGCAGTACTTC. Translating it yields CASSQQNTGGYEQYF.

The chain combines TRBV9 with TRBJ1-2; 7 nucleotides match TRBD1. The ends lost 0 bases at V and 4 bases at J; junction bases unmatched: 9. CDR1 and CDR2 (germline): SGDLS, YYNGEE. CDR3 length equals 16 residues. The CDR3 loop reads CASSVAPTGEGYGYTF. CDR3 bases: TGTGCCAGCAGCGTAGCCCCCACAGGGGAAGGCTATGGCTACACCTTC.